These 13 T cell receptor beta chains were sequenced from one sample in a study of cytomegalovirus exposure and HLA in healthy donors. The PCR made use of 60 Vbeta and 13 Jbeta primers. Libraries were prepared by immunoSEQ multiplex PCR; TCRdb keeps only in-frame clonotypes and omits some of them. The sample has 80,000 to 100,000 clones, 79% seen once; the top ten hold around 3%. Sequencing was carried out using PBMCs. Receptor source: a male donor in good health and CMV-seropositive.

The CDR3, as DNA: TGTGCCAGCAGTCCCAGGAGGATACAGACTGGGTATGGCTACACCTTC. Translating gives CASSPRRIQTGYGYTF. The V call is TRBV27, the J call TRBJ1-2; D is uncertain. This CDR3 is 16 amino acids long. V lost 5 bases to trimming and J lost 5 bases, with 21 bases between them. Germline assignment: CDR1 MNHEY and CDR2 SMNVEV (reference sequence).

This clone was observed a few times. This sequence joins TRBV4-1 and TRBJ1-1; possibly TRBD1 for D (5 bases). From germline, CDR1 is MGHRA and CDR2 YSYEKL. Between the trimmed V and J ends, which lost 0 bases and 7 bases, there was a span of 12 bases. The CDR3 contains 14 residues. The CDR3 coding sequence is TGCGCCAGCAGCCAAGATAGGGCCGGGGGTGAAGCTTTCTTT. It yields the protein CASSQDRAGGEAFF.

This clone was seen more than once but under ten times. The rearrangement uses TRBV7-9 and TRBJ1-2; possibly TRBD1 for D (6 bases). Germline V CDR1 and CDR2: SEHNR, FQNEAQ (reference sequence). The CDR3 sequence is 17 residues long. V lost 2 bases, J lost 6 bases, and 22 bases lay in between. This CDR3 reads CASSLSERGRGFDGYTF. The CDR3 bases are TGTGCCAGCAGCTTAAGCGAGAGGGGCAGGGGATTCGATGGCTACACCTTC.

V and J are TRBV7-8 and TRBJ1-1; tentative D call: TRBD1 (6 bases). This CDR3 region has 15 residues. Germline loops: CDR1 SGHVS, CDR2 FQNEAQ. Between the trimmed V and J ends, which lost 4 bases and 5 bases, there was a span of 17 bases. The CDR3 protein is CASSSTDGRGTEAFF. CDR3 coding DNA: TGTGCCAGCAGCTCAACCGACGGGAGGGGGACTGAAGCTTTCTTT.

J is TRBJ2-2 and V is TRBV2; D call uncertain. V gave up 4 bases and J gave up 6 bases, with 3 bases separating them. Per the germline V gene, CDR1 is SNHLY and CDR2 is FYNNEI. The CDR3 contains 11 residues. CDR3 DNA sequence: TGTGCCAGCAGTGCATCCGGGGAGCTGTTTTTT. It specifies CASSASGELFF.

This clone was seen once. The CDR3 loop is CASSPGQGYWYGYTF. CDR3 DNA: TGTGCCAGCAGCCCGGGACAGGGATACTGGTATGGCTACACCTTC. This rearrangement joins TRBV11-2 to TRBJ1-2; TRBD1 matches 9 bases. CDR1 and CDR2 from the germline V gene are SGHAT and FQNNGV. The J segment lost 5 bases and the V segment lost 5 bases, leaving 9 bases of the junction unmatched. CDR3 length: 15 residues.

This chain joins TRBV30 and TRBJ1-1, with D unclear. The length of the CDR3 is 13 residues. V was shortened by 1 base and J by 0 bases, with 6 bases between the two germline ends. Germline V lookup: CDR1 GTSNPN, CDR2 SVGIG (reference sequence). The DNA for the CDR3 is TGTGCCTGGAGTGCGGGTCTGAACACTGAAGCTTTCTTT. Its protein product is CAWSAGLNTEAFF.

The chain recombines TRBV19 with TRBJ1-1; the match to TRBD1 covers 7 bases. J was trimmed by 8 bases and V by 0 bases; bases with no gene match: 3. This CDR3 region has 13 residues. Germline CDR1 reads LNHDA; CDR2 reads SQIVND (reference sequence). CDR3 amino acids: CASSIEGQPEAFF. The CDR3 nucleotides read TGTGCCAGTAGTATAGAGGGACAGCCGGAAGCTTTCTTT.

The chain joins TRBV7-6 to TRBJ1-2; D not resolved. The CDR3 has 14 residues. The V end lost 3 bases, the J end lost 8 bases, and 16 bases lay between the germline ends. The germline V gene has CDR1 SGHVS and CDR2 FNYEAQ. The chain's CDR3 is CASSLSPGGEGYTF. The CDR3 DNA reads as TGTGCCAGCAGCTTGAGTCCCGGCGGAGAGGGCTACACCTTC.

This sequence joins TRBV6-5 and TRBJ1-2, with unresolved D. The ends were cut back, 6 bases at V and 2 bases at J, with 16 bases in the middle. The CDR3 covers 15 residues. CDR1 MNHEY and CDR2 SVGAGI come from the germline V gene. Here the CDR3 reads CASSPTATFNYGYTF. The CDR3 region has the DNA TGTGCCAGCAGCCCAACAGCTACTTTCAACTATGGCTACACCTTC.

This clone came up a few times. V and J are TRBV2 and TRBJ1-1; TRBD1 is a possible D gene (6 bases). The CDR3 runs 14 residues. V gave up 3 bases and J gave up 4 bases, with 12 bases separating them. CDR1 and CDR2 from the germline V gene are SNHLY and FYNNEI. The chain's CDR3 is CASSEVGRGTEAFF. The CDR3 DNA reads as TGTGCCAGCAGTGAGGTGGGCAGGGGCACTGAAGCTTTCTTT.

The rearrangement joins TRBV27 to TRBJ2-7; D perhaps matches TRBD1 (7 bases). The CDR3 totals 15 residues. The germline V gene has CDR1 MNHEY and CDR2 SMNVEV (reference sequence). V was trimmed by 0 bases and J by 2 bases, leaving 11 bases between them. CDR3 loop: CASSLSAGGPYEQYF. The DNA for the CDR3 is TGTGCCAGCAGTTTATCGGCAGGGGGGCCCTACGAGCAGTACTTC.

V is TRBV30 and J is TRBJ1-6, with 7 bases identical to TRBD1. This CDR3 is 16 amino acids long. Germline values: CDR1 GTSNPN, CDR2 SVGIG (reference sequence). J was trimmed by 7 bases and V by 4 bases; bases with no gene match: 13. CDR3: CAWTVTGSSRNSPLHF. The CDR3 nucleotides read TGTGCCTGGACTGTGACAGGGAGCTCGCGGAATTCACCCCTCCACTTT.